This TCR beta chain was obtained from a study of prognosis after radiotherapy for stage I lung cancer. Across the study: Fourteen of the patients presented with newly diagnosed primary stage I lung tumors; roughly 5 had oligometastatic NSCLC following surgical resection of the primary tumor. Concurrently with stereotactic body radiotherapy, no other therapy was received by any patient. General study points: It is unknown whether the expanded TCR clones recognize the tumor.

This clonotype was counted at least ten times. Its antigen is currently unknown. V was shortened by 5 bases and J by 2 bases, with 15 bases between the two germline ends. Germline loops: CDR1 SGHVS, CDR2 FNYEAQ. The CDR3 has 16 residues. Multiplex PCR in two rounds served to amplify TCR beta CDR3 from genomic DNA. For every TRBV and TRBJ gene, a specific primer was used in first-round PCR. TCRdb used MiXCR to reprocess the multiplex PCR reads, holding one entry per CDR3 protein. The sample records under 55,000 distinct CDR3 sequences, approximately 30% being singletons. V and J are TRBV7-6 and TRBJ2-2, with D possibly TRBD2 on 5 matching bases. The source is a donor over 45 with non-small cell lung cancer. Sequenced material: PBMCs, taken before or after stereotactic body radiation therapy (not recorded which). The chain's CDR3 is CASSGGLFDNTGELFF. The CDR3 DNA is TGTGCCAGCAGCGGAGGACTCTTCGACAACACCGGGGAGCTGTTTTTT.